The 22 T cell receptor beta chains given below trace back to one sample, sequenced in a study of T cell responses to AZD1222 COVID-19 vaccine. Sequenced by immunoSEQ multiplex PCR; TCRdb stores in-frame clones only, minus some. This sample has 200,000 or so clones, with 90% found just once. This material consisted of peripheral blood, taken on day 0 of AZD1222 vaccination. Source of these receptors: an adult in good health.

V gene TRBV11-2 combines with J gene TRBJ2-3, with a weak D call TRBD1 (6 bases). Germline V gives CDR1 SGHAT, CDR2 FQNNGV. The V gene lost 6 bases and the J gene lost 1 base, with 17 bases spanning the gap. The CDR3 covers 16 residues. CDR3 sequence (DNA): TGTGCCAGCAGGCCTGACAGGCCTAGGGGCACAGATACGCAGTATTTT. This gives the protein CASRPDRPRGTDTQYF.

The genes are TRBV9 and TRBJ1-1; perhaps TRBD1 as D (5 bases). CDR1 is SGDLS, CDR2 YYNGEE, per germline. The V and J ends lost 0 bases and 1 base respectively, with 10 bases between them. The CDR3 has 15 amino acids. CDR3 residues: CASSVGRGTNTEAFF. The CDR3 coding sequence is TGTGCCAGCAGCGTAGGTCGGGGGACGAACACTGAAGCTTTCTTT.

The CDR3 spells CASSYQDGYTF. Written as DNA, the CDR3 is TGTGCCAGCAGTTACCAAGATGGCTACACCTTC. The rearrangement links TRBV6-5 to TRBJ1-2; no clear D gene. V was clipped by 2 bases and J by 6 bases, with 4 bases between them. There are 11 residues in the CDR3. Germline V gene data show CDR1 as MNHEY and CDR2 as SVGAGI.

The chain joins TRBV10-3 to TRBJ2-5; 10 nucleotides align to TRBD2. Trimming cost V 6 bases and J 5 bases; bases outside gene matches: 6. Germline CDR1 reads ENHRY; CDR2 reads SYGVKD. CDR3 length: 14 amino acids. Here the CDR3 reads CAISLAGAGETQYF. CDR3 in DNA: TGTGCCATCAGCCTAGCGGGAGCGGGGGAGACCCAGTACTTC.

The rearrangement links TRBV19 to TRBJ1-5, with 9 nucleotides matching TRBD1. V trimming: 1 base; J trimming: 5 bases; junction bases outside the gene matches: 9. Germline V CDR1 and CDR2: LNHDA, SQIVND (reference sequence). CDR3 size: 17 residues. This CDR3 is CASSIGGRDREDQPQHF. The CDR3, as DNA: TGTGCCAGTAGTATAGGAGGTAGGGACAGGGAAGATCAGCCCCAGCATTTT.

The V call is TRBV28, the J call TRBJ1-4; D is uncertain. The CDR3 is made up of 14 amino acids. The V end lost 5 bases, the J end lost 3 bases, and 10 bases lay between the germline ends. Germline-derived CDR1 and CDR2 are MDHEN and SYDVKM. CDR3 DNA: TGTGCCAGCAGTCTGGTTACACCTAATGAAAAACTGTTTTTT. This codes for CASSLVTPNEKLFF.

V is TRBV30 and J is TRBJ2-7; 9 bases align to TRBD1. V shed 5 bases, J shed 6 bases, and the junction held 8 bases outside the gene matches. Germline loops: CDR1 GTSNPN, CDR2 SVGIG (reference sequence). This CDR3 comprises 13 residues. DNA for the CDR3: TGTGCCTGGGAACAGGGGGCGGTTCGCGAGCAGTACTTC. It translates to CAWEQGAVREQYF.

Note on this clone: Other DNA sequences within the sample encode an identical CDR3. The chain recombines TRBV30 with TRBJ2-7; D is possibly TRBD1 (5 bases). Germline lookup yields CDR1 GTSNPN and CDR2 SVGIG (reference sequence). This CDR3 has 13 amino acids. V was pared by 0 bases and J by 3 bases, with 9 bases between. Here the CDR3 DNA reads TGTGCCTGGAGTGTGCAGGGTGTCTACGAGCAGTACTTC. Amino acids: CAWSVQGVYEQYF. Looking up the rest from reference TRBV30 and TRBJ2-7 gives the full variable domain: SQTIHQWPATLVQPVGSPLSLECTVEGTSNPNLYWYRQAAGRGLQLLFYSVGIGQISSEVPQNLSASRPQDRQFILSSKKLLLSDSGFYLCAWSVQGVYEQYFGPGTRLTVT.

V usage is TRBV6-4 and J usage is TRBJ2-1; the D call may be TRBD1 or TRBD2 (5 bases each). This CDR3 region has 13 residues. The germline CDR1 and CDR2 sequences are MRHNA and SNTAGT. V gave up 3 bases and J gave up 3 bases, with 6 bases separating them. The CDR3: CASSEGVYNEQFF. The CDR3, as DNA: TGTGCCAGCAGTGAGGGGGTCTACAATGAGCAGTTCTTC.

The chain links TRBV28 to TRBJ2-7, with 10 positions matching TRBD1. The CDR3 is 20 residues long. Germline V gene sequence: CDR1 MDHEN, CDR2 SYDVKM. V was clipped by 2 bases and J by 1 base; unmatched bases: 17. CDR3 sequence reads: CASSLTYRDRGRSASYEQYF. CDR3 nucleotides: TGTGCCAGCAGTTTAACCTACCGGGACAGGGGAAGGTCGGCTTCCTACGAGCAGTACTTC.

The chain employs TRBV6-1 and TRBJ1-5; D remains unclear. The V end was cut by 0 bases, the J end by 0 bases, with 12 bases between. Per germline, CDR1 MNHNS and CDR2 SASEGT. The CDR3 is made up of 17 amino acids. CDR3 nucleotide sequence: TGTGCCAGCAGTGAAGCGCTTCGGCACCTTAGCAATCAGCCCCAGCATTTT. This encodes CASSEALRHLSNQPQHF.

The gene calls are TRBV28 and TRBJ2-7; 7 bases match TRBD1. The CDR3 runs 17 residues. Germline CDR1 MDHEN, CDR2 SYDVKM. J lost 0 bases, V lost 6 bases, and 14 bases had no gene match. The CDR3 DNA sequence: TGTGCCAGCAGCGTAAAGACAGGGTTCTCCCTCTCCTACGAGCAGTACTTC. Translation: CASSVKTGFSLSYEQYF.

This clone has only a few counts. CDR3 protein: CASSGPYGIVEQYF. As DNA, the CDR3 is TGTGCCAGCAGCGGGCCCTATGGCATCGTCGAGCAGTACTTC. The V gene is TRBV11-2, the J gene TRBJ2-7; D is ambiguous. The CDR3 contains 14 residues. The germline V gene encodes CDR1 SGHAT and CDR2 FQNNGV. Between the trimmed V and J ends, which lost 5 bases and 6 bases, there was a span of 17 bases. Full variable domain (missing parts from reference TRBV11-2 and TRBJ2-7): EAGVAQSPRYKIIEKRQSVAFWCNPISGHATLYWYQQILGQGPKLLIQFQNNGVVDDSQLPKDRFSAERLKGVDSTLKIQPAKLEDSAVYLCASSGPYGIVEQYFGPGTRLTVT.

The chain has TRBV12-3 or TRBV12-4 and TRBJ2-7, with 7 bases matching TRBD1. With 5 bases clipped from V and 4 bases from J, the junction kept 2 bases outside the gene matches. The CDR3 contains 12 residues. CDR3 region: CASSQTGYEQYF. The CDR3 DNA reads TGTGCCAGCAGTCAGACAGGGTACGAGCAGTACTTC.

The V call is TRBV6-5, the J call TRBJ2-7; no clear D gene. Trimming took 4 bases from V and 3 from J, leaving 13 bases between them. The CDR3 sequence is 14 residues long. Germline values: CDR1 MNHEY, CDR2 SVGAGI. The CDR3 sequence is CASSSMDQSYEQYF. The CDR3 nucleotides read TGTGCCAGCAGTTCCATGGACCAGAGCTACGAGCAGTACTTC.

The V and J genes are TRBV7-9 and TRBJ2-3, with 8 bases identical to TRBD2. Germline V gene sequence: CDR1 SEHNR, CDR2 FQNEAQ (reference sequence). The V segment lost 5 bases and the J segment 4 bases; nucleotides outside the gene matches: 8. The CDR3 consists of 15 residues. Here the CDR3 reads CASSPISGSSDTQYF. The DNA for the CDR3 is TGTGCCAGCAGCCCCATCAGCGGGAGCTCAGATACGCAGTATTTT.

The chain links TRBV7-2 to TRBJ2-1; no reliable D call. CDR3 length: 13 amino acids. V gave up 5 bases and J gave up 0 bases, with 5 bases separating them. CDR1 is SGHTA and CDR2 is FQGNSA in the germline V gene. CDR3 coding DNA: TGTGCCAGCAGCCTGAGCTCCTACAATGAGCAGTTCTTC. Residues: CASSLSSYNEQFF.

The chain employs TRBV15 and TRBJ2-2; no firm D call. The V gene's germline CDR1 is LNHNV and CDR2 YYDKDF (reference sequence). The CDR3 extends over 15 amino acids. Deletions cut 0 bases from V and 5 bases from J, with 10 bases between. CDR3 DNA sequence: TGTGCCACCAGCAGAGATCTCGGCGGTACCGGGGAGCTGTTTTTT. Its translation is CATSRDLGGTGELFF.

The chain joins TRBV28 to TRBJ1-4; D is perhaps TRBD1 (6 bases). Germline CDR1 is MDHEN and CDR2 is SYDVKM. Trimming took 5 bases from V and 8 from J, leaving 9 bases between them. The CDR3 has 12 amino acids. The CDR3 coding sequence is TGTGCCAGCAGTCTGGACAGAGAAAAACTGTTTTTT. Translating gives CASSLDREKLFF.

The V and J genes are TRBV6-2 or TRBV6-3 and TRBJ2-2, with D tentatively TRBD2 (6 bases). The CDR3 runs 16 residues. With 5 bases removed from V and 0 bases from J, the gap between germline ends came to 13 bases. Germline CDR1 and CDR2: MNHEY and SVGEGT. The CDR3 DNA reads TGTGCCAGCAGTCTAATAACGGGAGCGAACACCGGGGAGCTGTTTTTT. Its protein product is CASSLITGANTGELFF.

CDR3 in DNA: TGTGCCAGCGCCCCTGGAAACACCATATATTTT. Translating gives CASAPGNTIYF. The chain recombines TRBV6-6 with TRBJ1-3; no definite D call. V lost 8 bases and J 2 bases, leaving 4 bases between the germline ends. This CDR3 has 11 amino acids. Germline V gene lookup returns CDR1 MNHNY and CDR2 SVGAGI (reference sequence).

CDR3 bases: TGTGCCAGCAGTTCAGGACTAGGCCCGGGTACGCAGTATTTT. Protein: CASSSGLGPGTQYF. The chain uses TRBV28 and TRBJ2-3; 7 bases agree with TRBD2. Germline V gives CDR1 MDHEN, CDR2 SYDVKM. This CDR3 is built from 14 residues. The junction had 9 bases not matched to a gene; V was cut back by 4 bases and J by 8 bases.